The 3 T cell receptor beta chains reported below all come from one sample, sequenced in a study of identical twins. TCRdb reanalysed the 5' RACE reads using MiXCR and keeps one entry per CDR3 protein. The profile covers roughly 720,000 distinct CDR3 sequences, with over 15% appearing a single time and about an eighth taken by the ten largest. The same sample was also studied in work on T cells expressing NK-cell markers.

The sequencing sample was made of PBMCs. The receptors here all came from a woman aged 18-29 years in good health.

This chain links TRBV7-2 with TRBJ2-1; perhaps D is TRBD1 or TRBD2 (7 bases each). The V end was cut by 1 base, the J end by 6 bases, with 13 bases between. This CDR3 is built from 15 residues. CDR1 SGHTA and CDR2 FQGNSA come from the germline V gene. This CDR3 is CASSLERDRGNEQFF. CDR3 nucleotide sequence: TGTGCCAGCAGCTTAGAGCGGGACAGAGGCAATGAGCAGTTCTTC.

This clonotype occurred a few times. The chain recombines TRBV3-1 with TRBJ2-1; D uncertain. The CDR3 length is 13 residues. The V gene's germline CDR1 is LGHDT and CDR2 YNNKEL (reference sequence). The ends were cut back, 7 bases at V and 0 bases at J, with 7 bases in the middle. The CDR3 loop reads CASKESSYNEQFF. The CDR3 DNA sequence: TGTGCCAGCAAAGAGAGCTCCTACAATGAGCAGTTCTTC.

The gene calls are TRBV6-4 and TRBJ2-1; TRBD2 matches 10 bases. From germline, CDR1 is MRHNA and CDR2 SNTAGT. The junction had 23 bases not matched to a gene; V was cut back by 6 bases and J by 9 bases. The CDR3 is 19 amino acids. CDR3 protein: CASRTGLAVTKRVHSEQFF. The CDR3 nucleotides are TGTGCCAGCAGGACAGGACTAGCGGTCACCAAGCGGGTACACAGTGAGCAGTTCTTC.